Below, 17 T cell receptor beta chains from the same sample are listed, as sequenced in a study of early T cells in non-severe SARS-CoV-2 infection. TCRdb itself ran the 5' RACE reads through MiXCR, one entry per CDR3 protein. The data show about 80,000 distinct CDR3 sequences, approximately 12% seen once. The sequenced material came from whole blood. All receptors derive from an adult who was a healthcare worker with PCR-confirmed SARS-CoV-2 infection or an uninfected control (not recorded which).

At least ten counts were recorded for this clonotype. V is TRBV29-1 and J is TRBJ1-2; 11 bases are a match to TRBD1. The trim removed 4 bases at V and 5 bases at J, leaving 3 bases unmatched. The V gene's germline CDR1 is SQVTM and CDR2 ANQGSEA. The CDR3 is 13 amino acids. The CDR3 DNA follows: TGCAGCGTTGCTCGGGACAGGGGGTATGGCTACACCTTC. This sequence encodes CSVARDRGYGYTF.

This clonotype was detected many times. The gene calls are TRBV20-1 and TRBJ2-1; D is undetermined. Germline CDR1 DFQATT, CDR2 SNEGSKA (reference sequence). The CDR3 has 12 residues. Trimming took off 6 bases at V and 2 bases at J, with 8 bases between the two ends. The CDR3 DNA reads TGCAGTGCCGCACCTACCTACAATGAGCAGTTCTTC. Translated: CSAAPTYNEQFF.

At least ten counts were recorded for this clonotype. The V and J genes are TRBV7-6 and TRBJ1-1; D might be TRBD1 (5 bases). The germline V gene encodes CDR1 SGHVS and CDR2 FNYEAQ. The CDR3 has 12 residues. With 1 base removed from V and 6 bases from J, the gap between germline ends came to 6 bases. The CDR3 here is CASSLEGAEAFF. The CDR3 nucleotides read TGTGCCAGCAGCTTAGAAGGGGCTGAAGCTTTCTTT.

The chain is built from TRBV7-6 and TRBJ2-3; TRBD2 matches at 7 bases. Germline V gene lookup returns CDR1 SGHVS and CDR2 FNYEAQ. The CDR3 has 19 amino acids. J was trimmed by 4 bases and V by 5 bases; bases with no gene match: 21. CDR3 protein: CASSRRVGGSGGSSDTQYF. In DNA, the CDR3 is TGTGCCAGCAGCCGCAGGGTAGGCGGGAGTGGGGGTTCCTCAGATACGCAGTATTTT.

CDR3 protein: CACTSRGFYAEAFF. The CDR3 bases are TGTGCCTGCACCTCACGGGGGTTTTACGCTGAAGCTTTCTTT. The chain combines TRBV7-2 with TRBJ1-1, with D possibly matching TRBD1 (5 bases). Per the germline V gene, CDR1 is SGHTA and CDR2 is FQGNSA. The CDR3 length is 14 residues. V lost 11 bases and J lost 6, with 22 bases in between.

In DNA form, the CDR3 reads TGTGCCAGCAGTGGTGGAACAGGGGACGTTAAGCCCCAGCATTTT. Translated: CASSGGTGDVKPQHF. The chain is built from TRBV7-2 and TRBJ1-5; 7 bases fit TRBD1. The CDR3 has 15 residues. The V gene's germline CDR1 is SGHTA and CDR2 FQGNSA. V shed 6 bases, J shed 8 bases, and the junction held 13 bases outside the gene matches.

CDR3 region: CSAEGETTSYNEQFF. The DNA for the CDR3 is TGCAGTGCGGAGGGAGAGACTACCTCCTACAATGAGCAGTTCTTC. The V and J genes are TRBV20-1 and TRBJ2-1, with a possible D match to TRBD2 (6 bases). CDR1 and CDR2 from the germline V gene are DFQATT and SNEGSKA (reference sequence). Trimming took 6 bases from V and 0 from J, leaving 15 bases between them. The CDR3 totals 15 residues.

This clonotype was recorded only once. This could be a read error, since a much larger clone is one nucleotide away. The V call is TRBV18, the J call TRBJ1-5; D is uncertain. This CDR3 has 13 residues. From germline, CDR1 is KGHSH and CDR2 LQKENI. The CDR3 DNA follows: TGTACCAGCTCACCAGCTAGCAATCAGCCCCAGCATTTT. Translation gives CTSSPASNQPQHF.

The V and J genes are TRBV2 and TRBJ2-5; 9 bases are shared with TRBD2. J was trimmed by 5 bases and V by 5 bases; bases with no gene match: 9. The CDR3 contains 15 residues. Germline assignment: CDR1 SNHLY and CDR2 FYNNEI. The CDR3 DNA follows: TGTGCCAGCAGTCTTAGCGGGAGTAGAGGGGAGACCCAGTACTTC. Encoded protein: CASSLSGSRGETQYF.

The chain joins TRBV6-5 to TRBJ2-3, with D maybe TRBD1 (6 bases). This CDR3 contains 15 residues. Germline V gene lookup returns CDR1 MNHEY and CDR2 SVGAGI. Trimming removed 0 bases at V and 0 bases at J, with 7 bases between. CDR3 amino acids: CASSYSTGSTDTQYF. The CDR3 DNA sequence: TGTGCCAGCAGTTACTCTACAGGGAGCACAGATACGCAGTATTTT.

This clonotype came up many times. V and J are TRBV7-3 and TRBJ2-7; 8 bases fit TRBD1. V was clipped by 9 bases and J by 2 bases; unmatched bases: 6. This CDR3 region has 13 residues. Germline V CDR1 and CDR2: SGHTA, FQGTGA. As DNA, the CDR3 is TGTGCCAGGAATGGACAGGGTCCCTACGAGCAGTACTTC. Residues: CARNGQGPYEQYF.

This clonotype was counted at least ten times. This chain uses TRBV29-1 with TRBJ2-7; D may be TRBD1 (6 bases). Germline-derived CDR1 and CDR2 are SQVTM and ANQGSEA. CDR3 length: 15 residues. Between the trimmed V and J ends, which lost 1 base and 0 bases, there was a span of 13 bases. For the CDR3, the DNA is TGCAGCGTTGAAGGGGGACAATTCAGCTCCTACGAGCAGTACTTC. Its translation: CSVEGGQFSSYEQYF.

Points on this clonotype: A much larger clone is a single base away; this may be a read error. The rearrangement links TRBV6-5 to TRBJ2-5; 11 positions match TRBD1. The CDR3 totals 14 residues. CDR1 and CDR2 from the germline V gene are MNHEY and SVGAGI. CDR3 coding DNA: TGTGTCAGCAGCCGGGACAGGGGGCAAGAGACCCAGTACTTC. Translating gives CVSSRDRGQETQYF.

This clonotype has at least ten counts. The chain recombines TRBV6-4 with TRBJ2-3; 9 bases are shared with TRBD2. Looked up from germline, CDR1 is MRHNA and CDR2 is SNTAGT. This CDR3 is built from 15 residues. V lost 0 bases and J lost 5; bases outside the gene matches: 3. This chain's CDR3 is CASSDSNSGGDTQYF. As DNA, the CDR3 is TGTGCCAGCAGTGACTCGAATAGCGGGGGAGATACGCAGTATTTT.

The rearrangement joins TRBV20-1 to TRBJ2-7; 7 nucleotides agree with TRBD1. This CDR3 has 16 residues. V lost 6 bases, J lost 3 bases, and 17 bases stayed unmatched. The germline V gene encodes CDR1 DFQATT and CDR2 SNEGSKA (reference sequence). This CDR3 reads CSATASQGHAFYEQYF. The DNA for the CDR3 is TGCAGTGCCACCGCTTCACAGGGGCACGCTTTCTACGAGCAGTACTTC.

The CDR3 sequence: CASSGAGGKNEQYF. Here the CDR3 DNA reads TGTGCCAGCAGCGGGGCAGGGGGCAAAAACGAGCAGTACTTC. J is TRBJ2-7 and V is TRBV7-9, with 8 bases lining up with TRBD1. Germline V gives CDR1 SEHNR, CDR2 FQNEAQ (reference sequence). The CDR3 extends over 14 amino acids. The J segment lost 5 bases and the V segment lost 5 bases, leaving 8 bases of the junction unmatched.

In its sample, this clonotype was seen a few times. A junction end diverges from the germline sequence, so it may reflect a read error. The chain links TRBV10-2 to TRBJ2-1, with 7 bases matching TRBD2. The CDR3 loop spans 14 amino acids. The germline CDR1 and CDR2 sequences are WSHSY and SAAADI. In DNA form, the CDR3 reads TGCGCCAACAGTGCGAACGGGGGGTACAATGAGCAGTTCTTC. It yields the protein CANSANGGYNEQFF.